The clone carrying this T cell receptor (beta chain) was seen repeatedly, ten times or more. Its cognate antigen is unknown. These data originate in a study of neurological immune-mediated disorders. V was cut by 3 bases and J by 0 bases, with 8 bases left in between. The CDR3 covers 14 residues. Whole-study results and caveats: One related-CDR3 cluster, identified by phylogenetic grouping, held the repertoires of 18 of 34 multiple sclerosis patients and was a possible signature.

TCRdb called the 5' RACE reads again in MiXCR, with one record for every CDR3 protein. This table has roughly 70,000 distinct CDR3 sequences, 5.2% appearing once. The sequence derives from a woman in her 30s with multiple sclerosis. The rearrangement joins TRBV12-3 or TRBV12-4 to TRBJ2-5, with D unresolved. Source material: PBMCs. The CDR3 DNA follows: TGTGCCAGCAGTTTGGGTGGATACCAAGAGACCCAGTACTTC. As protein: CASSLGGYQETQYF.